This T cell receptor beta chain stems from a study of shared T cell receptors in the human thymus. Method: immunoSEQ multiplex PCR; TCRdb's copy keeps in-frame clones and lacks some. This table holds about 380,000 clones, 85% to 95% found once. Sample: thymocytes. The receptor comes from a human donor.

CDR3 coding DNA: TGTGCCAGCAGCGCCGGGGTAACGCAGTATTTT. Encoded protein: CASSAGVTQYF. The chain carries TRBV9 and TRBJ2-3; D perhaps matches TRBD2 (5 bases). The germline V and J ends were trimmed by 3 bases and 9 bases, with 8 bases remaining between them. The length of the CDR3 is 11 residues. CDR1 SGDLS and CDR2 YYNGEE come from the germline V gene.